This T cell receptor (beta chain) was sequenced for a study of Ad26.COV2.S vaccination and SARS-CoV-2 variants. This clone came up a few times. Its target is not known. Study-level points and caveats: Marked by substantial breadth, spike-specific CD8+ and CD4+ T cell responses were reportedly seen after vaccination.

The protocol was immunoSEQ multiplex PCR, while the TCRdb copy is restricted to in-frame clones and leaves out a portion. The repertoire holds approximately 150,000 clones, with 86% as singletons. The sequences come from peripheral blood, collected after recovery from COVID-19. The source of this sequence is a human donor who had recovered from COVID-19.

DNA of the CDR3: TGTGCCAGCAGCTGGGCGGACCCTAATTCACCCCTCCACTTT. Translating it yields CASSWADPNSPLHF. The chain links TRBV7-9 to TRBJ1-6; no reliable D call. From germline, CDR1 is SEHNR and CDR2 FQNEAQ (reference sequence). CDR3 length equals 14 residues. The ends were cut back, 4 bases at V and 6 bases at J, with 10 bases in the middle. Complete variable domain (other parts from reference TRBV7-9 and TRBJ1-6): DTGVSQNPRHKITKRGQNVTFRCDPISEHNRLYWYRQTLGQGPEFLTYFQNEAQLEKSRLLSDRFSAERPKGSFSTLEIQRTEQGDSAMYLCASSWADPNSPLHFGNGTRLTVT.